These 25 T cell receptor beta chains originate from one sample sequenced in a study of T cells in Graves' hyperthyroidism and ophthalmopathy. There were TCR beta CDR3 regions amplified from RNA transcripts. RT-PCR in the first round (using the HTBI primer set) targeted the TCR CDR3. TCRdb redid the calling of the multiplex PCR reads with MiXCR, one entry per CDR3 protein. The repertoire holds roughly 580,000 distinct CDR3 sequences, with just over 45% as singletons. The specimen was peripheral blood or thyroid tissue (not recorded which). The receptors here all came from a woman in her late teens or twenties with Graves' hyperthyroidism.

This clonotype was recorded many times. The V and J genes are TRBV15 and TRBJ2-7; tentatively, D is TRBD1 (8 bases). V gave up 5 bases and J gave up 4 bases, with 15 bases separating them. This CDR3 contains 14 residues. In germline, CDR1 is LNHNV, CDR2 YYDKDF (reference sequence). The CDR3 DNA reads as TGTGCCACCAGCGCCGGACAGGGAGGGTACGAGCAGTACTTC. It codes for CATSAGQGGYEQYF.

The genes are TRBV19 and TRBJ1-5, with no clear D. The CDR3 contains 13 residues. Germline values: CDR1 LNHDA, CDR2 SQIVND (reference sequence). Trimming stripped 5 bases from V and 7 bases from J, with 12 bases between. The CDR3 region has the DNA TGTGCCAGTAGTCCTAGCCTAGAACAGCCCCAGCATTTT. Encoded protein: CASSPSLEQPQHF.

In its sample, this clonotype was seen many times. This rearrangement joins TRBV10-3 to TRBJ2-7, with D perhaps matching TRBD2 (6 bases). The CDR3 runs 16 residues. Germline V gene data show CDR1 as ENHRY and CDR2 as SYGVKD. Trimming removed 0 bases at V and 4 bases at J, with 16 bases between. CDR3 bases: TGTGCCATCAGTGAGTCGAGGGTCTCTGGAGGGTACGAGCAGTACTTC. Its protein is CAISESRVSGGYEQYF.

The chain combines TRBV29-1 with TRBJ2-7; tentative D call: TRBD1 (7 bases). V dropped 8 bases and J dropped 2 bases, with 19 bases sitting between them. Per germline, CDR1 SQVTM and CDR2 ANQGSEA. The CDR3 is 14 amino acids. The CDR3, as DNA: TGCAGCCTTCGGCCCGGGGGACAGCCCTACGAGCAGTACTTC. Encoded protein: CSLRPGGQPYEQYF.

V usage is TRBV7-8 and J usage is TRBJ1-3, with a weak D call TRBD1 (6 bases). V gave up 1 base and J gave up 3 bases, with 13 bases separating them. This CDR3 has 16 amino acids. The germline gives CDR1 SGHVS, CDR2 FQNEAQ. DNA of the CDR3: TGTGCCAGCAGCTTAGAGCGGGGGGCCGGTGGAAACACCATATATTTT. Translation gives CASSLERGAGGNTIYF.

The genes are TRBV7-9 and TRBJ2-7; weak D call: TRBD2 (6 bases). The CDR3 spans 15 residues. Per the germline V gene, CDR1 is SEHNR and CDR2 is FQNEAQ (reference sequence). Trimming cost V 8 bases and J 0 bases, with 17 bases left between them. CDR3 in DNA: TGTGCCAGCTCACCCCGCGGGACGGTCTCCTACGAGCAGTACTTC. Amino acids: CASSPRGTVSYEQYF.

The chain is built from TRBV24-1 and TRBJ1-5; the match to TRBD1 covers 7 bases. Per the germline V gene, CDR1 is KGHDR and CDR2 is SFDVKD. The ends lost 2 bases at V and 0 bases at J; junction bases unmatched: 9. The CDR3 sequence is 18 residues long. In DNA, the CDR3 is TGTGCCACCAGTGATTCCCGGACAGGAGACTTTAGCAATCAGCCCCAGCATTTT. This codes for CATSDSRTGDFSNQPQHF.

This chain joins TRBV10-3 and TRBJ2-5; 9 nucleotides align to TRBD2. CDR1 and CDR2 (germline): ENHRY, SYGVKD. The V segment lost 5 bases and the J segment 5 bases; nucleotides outside the gene matches: 6. The CDR3 has 14 amino acids. CDR3 sequence (DNA): TGTGCCATCAGTTTAACTAGCGGGTCGGAGACCCAGTACTTC. It specifies CAISLTSGSETQYF.

The table lists this clonotype with a few counts. Given a much more abundant clone one base away, this may be a read error. V is TRBV29-1 and J is TRBJ2-7, with 10 bases matching TRBD2. The CDR3 runs 14 residues. CDR1 and CDR2 (germline): SQVTM, ANQGSEA. After removal of 3 bases from V and 0 bases from J, the junction contained 2 bases not matched to a gene. CDR3 amino acids: CSVEPSGSSYEQYF. In nucleotides, the CDR3 is TGCAGCGTTGAGCCTAGCGGGAGCTCCTACGAGCAGTACTTC.

The chain has TRBV30 and TRBJ2-7; 9 bases agree with TRBD2. V lost 0 bases and J lost 3; bases outside the gene matches: 3. Germline values: CDR1 GTSNPN, CDR2 SVGIG (reference sequence). CDR3 length: 14 residues. In DNA, the CDR3 is TGTGCCTGGAGTGTGGAGACTAGCGGCTACGAGCAGTACTTC. Its protein is CAWSVETSGYEQYF.

The V and J genes are TRBV7-8 and TRBJ2-2; no definite D call. Per germline, CDR1 SGHVS and CDR2 FQNEAQ. With 3 bases removed from V and 7 bases from J, the gap between germline ends came to 9 bases. This CDR3 has 13 amino acids. CDR3 DNA: TGTGCCAGCAGCTTCGAGTCGGACGGGGAGCTGTTTTTT. Amino acid sequence: CASSFESDGELFF. The variable domain in full, with the rest retrieved from reference TRBV7-8 and TRBJ2-2, is GAGVSQSPRYKVAKRGQDVALRCDPISGHVSLFWYQQALGQGPEFLTYFQNEAQLDKSGLPSDRFFAERPEGSVSTLKIQRTQQEDSAVYLCASSFESDGELFFGEGSRLTVL.

The chain recombines TRBV29-1 with TRBJ2-5; possibly TRBD1 for D (5 bases). The DNA end favors TRBJ2-1, so the J call may be wrong. CDR1 SQVTM and CDR2 ANQGSEA come from the germline V gene. This CDR3 is 13 amino acids long. The CDR3 DNA is TGCAGCGTTGGACAGACTCGGCACAATGAGCAGTTCTTC. Residues: CSVGQTRHNEQFF.

V gene TRBV7-2 combines with J gene TRBJ2-2, with D uncertain. CDR1 is SGHTA, CDR2 FQGNSA, per germline. The V end lost 1 base, the J end lost 3 bases, and 9 bases lay between the germline ends. There are 15 residues in the CDR3. CDR3 region: CASSLDPTDTGELFF. CDR3 nucleotides: TGTGCCAGCAGCTTAGATCCAACGGACACCGGGGAGCTGTTTTTT.

J is TRBJ1-4 and V is TRBV10-3; D gene unclear. Looked up from germline, CDR1 is ENHRY and CDR2 is SYGVKD. V was shortened by 5 bases and J by 4 bases, with 5 bases between the two germline ends. CDR3 size: 12 residues. In DNA form, the CDR3 reads TGTGCCATCAGTTTCGGTAATGAAAAACTGTTTTTT. Translation: CAISFGNEKLFF.

The rearrangement links TRBV2 to TRBJ2-7; D tentatively reads TRBD1 or TRBD2 (6 bases each). The CDR3 length is 13 residues. CDR1 and CDR2 from the germline V gene are SNHLY and FYNNEI. Trimming left V 6 bases short and J 5 bases short, with 14 bases between. CDR3: CASSPLEGDEQYF. The CDR3 DNA reads TGTGCCAGCAGCCCCCTGGAGGGGGACGAGCAGTACTTC.

The chain links TRBV29-1 to TRBJ1-2; TRBD1 matches at 8 bases. The V gene end was trimmed by 3 bases and the J gene end by 6 bases; junction bases not matched to a gene: 6. CDR3 length equals 13 residues. Germline assignment: CDR1 SQVTM and CDR2 ANQGSEA. In DNA form, the CDR3 reads TGCAGCGTTGAGCGGACAGGGAGCCATGGCTACACCTTC. Translating gives CSVERTGSHGYTF.

The sample holds a few counts of this clonotype. The chain recombines TRBV7-2 with TRBJ2-7; maybe TRBD1 (5 bases). The germline V gene has CDR1 SGHTA and CDR2 FQGNSA. V was shortened by 5 bases and J by 0 bases, with 14 bases between the two germline ends. The CDR3 extends over 15 amino acids. CDR3 region: CASSQGSQGSYEQYF. The CDR3 DNA reads as TGTGCCAGCAGCCAAGGATCTCAGGGCTCCTACGAGCAGTACTTC.

The genes are TRBV19 and TRBJ2-6; D gene unclear. From germline, CDR1 is LNHDA and CDR2 SQIVND (reference sequence). Trimming stripped 5 bases from V and 5 bases from J, with 7 bases between. This CDR3 contains 13 residues. In nucleotides, the CDR3 is TGTGCCAGTAGTGACCTCCGGGCCAACGTCCTGACTTTC. This translates into CASSDLRANVLTF.

This chain joins TRBV29-1 and TRBJ2-5; D is possibly TRBD1 (5 bases). V lost 7 bases to trimming and J lost 1 base, with 10 bases between them. Germline V gene sequence: CDR1 SQVTM, CDR2 ANQGSEA. This CDR3 spans 12 amino acids. CDR3 sequence (DNA): TGCAGCGCTGCCCAGGGCCAAGAGACCCAGTACTTC. Translating it yields CSAAQGQETQYF.

At least ten counts were recorded for this clonotype. J is TRBJ1-1 and V is TRBV7-2, with unresolved D. Per germline, CDR1 SGHTA and CDR2 FQGNSA. Trimming took off 5 bases at V and 5 bases at J, with 15 bases between the two ends. CDR3 length equals 14 residues. CDR3: CASSPVSRVTEAFF. The CDR3 DNA follows: TGTGCCAGCAGCCCCGTGAGTCGCGTTACTGAAGCTTTCTTT.

The CDR3 DNA is TGTGCCAGCAGCCCGGACAGGGGGGCCGAGCAGTACTTC. Protein: CASSPDRGAEQYF. The chain couples TRBV7-3 to TRBJ2-7, with 10 bases identical to TRBD1. Germline V lookup: CDR1 SGHTA, CDR2 FQGTGA. CDR3 length: 13 amino acids. The V and J ends lost 5 bases and 6 bases, in that order; junction bases with no gene match: 4.

This clonotype was observed many times. The chain links TRBV9 to TRBJ1-5; weak D call: TRBD1 (6 bases). Trimming pared 5 bases from V and 2 bases from J, leaving 11 bases between. CDR3 length equals 14 residues. Looked up from germline, CDR1 is SGDLS and CDR2 is YYNGEE. The chain's CDR3 is CASSSQGGNQPQHF. CDR3 DNA sequence: TGTGCCAGCAGTTCACAGGGAGGCAATCAGCCCCAGCATTTT. The full variable domain, with the rest looked up from reference TRBV9 and TRBJ1-5, is DSGVTQTPKHLITATGQRVTLRCSPRSGDLSVYWYQQSLDQGLQFLIQYYNGEERAKGNILERFSAQQFPDLHSELNLSSLELGDSALYFCASSSQGGNQPQHFGDGTRLSIL.

This chain joins TRBV19 and TRBJ2-5; D might be TRBD1 or TRBD2, each matching 5 bases. The CDR3 runs 11 residues. V was shortened by 10 bases and J by 5 bases, with 11 bases between the two germline ends. The V gene's germline CDR1 is LNHDA and CDR2 SQIVND (reference sequence). CDR3 sequence: CATGTGETQYF. CDR3 in DNA: TGTGCCACCGGGACCGGTGAGACCCAGTACTTC.

Concerning this clonotype: Compared with germline, one end of the junction differs, possibly owing to a read error. This chain links TRBV7-7 with TRBJ2-3; D possibly corresponds to TRBD2 (5 bases). The CDR3 is made up of 16 amino acids. The germline V gene encodes CDR1 SSHAT and CDR2 FNYEAQ (reference sequence). CDR3 coding DNA: TGTGCTAGCAGCTTAGAGGTCGGGATTCGGCCAGATACGCAGTATTTT. Translating gives CASSLEVGIRPDTQYF.

This chain links TRBV19 with TRBJ1-1, with D unresolved. Germline CDR1 reads LNHDA; CDR2 reads SQIVND (reference sequence). The V and J ends lost 4 bases and 5 bases respectively, with 14 bases between them. This CDR3 contains 14 residues. CDR3 sequence: CASSTVAGGTEAFF. The DNA for the CDR3 is TGTGCCAGTAGTACCGTGGCAGGAGGAACTGAAGCTTTCTTT.